This paragraph covers one TCR beta chain sequence. Time point: time of PML onset. This sample stems from a study of multiple sclerosis patients with progressive multifocal leukoencephalopathy. Using immunoSEQ multiplex PCR, the repertoire was profiled, and TCRdb retains in-frame clones only, with some absent. The data show approximately 28,000 clones, about nine tenths seen once. This material consisted of PBMCs, taken from a patient treated with natalizumab. The TCR was taken from a woman in her thirties or forties with progressive multifocal leukoencephalopathy.

The CDR3 sequence: CSVRQVSIGYTF. The DNA for the CDR3 is TGCAGCGTTCGACAGGTGTCGATTGGCTACACCTTC. The V call is TRBV29-1, the J call TRBJ1-2, with a tentative D call TRBD1 (6 bases). From germline, CDR1 is SQVTM and CDR2 ANQGSEA. Trimming pared 5 bases from V and 7 bases from J, leaving 14 bases between. The CDR3 is made up of 12 amino acids.